The entry below gives a single T cell receptor (beta chain) sequence along with its context. This record comes from a study of cytomegalovirus exposure and HLA in healthy donors. The germline V gene has CDR1 SGHRS and CDR2 YFSETQ. V was cut by 4 bases and J by 2 bases, with 18 bases left in between. CDR3 length: 17 amino acids. Primers: 60 Vbeta forward and 13 Jbeta reverse. Using immunoSEQ multiplex PCR, the repertoire was profiled, and TCRdb retains in-frame clones only, with some absent. The top ten clones hold roughly an eighth of a sample with about 140,000 clones, approximately 80% of them seen once.

This receptor was taken from a woman aged 40 to 50 in good health and CMV-seronegative. The sequenced material came from PBMCs. The gene calls are TRBV5-1 and TRBJ2-2; D possibly corresponds to TRBD1 (6 bases). The CDR3 DNA reads as TGCGCCAGCAGCATCAAATCAGGGACACTTAACACCGGGGAGCTGTTTTTT. It translates to CASSIKSGTLNTGELFF.